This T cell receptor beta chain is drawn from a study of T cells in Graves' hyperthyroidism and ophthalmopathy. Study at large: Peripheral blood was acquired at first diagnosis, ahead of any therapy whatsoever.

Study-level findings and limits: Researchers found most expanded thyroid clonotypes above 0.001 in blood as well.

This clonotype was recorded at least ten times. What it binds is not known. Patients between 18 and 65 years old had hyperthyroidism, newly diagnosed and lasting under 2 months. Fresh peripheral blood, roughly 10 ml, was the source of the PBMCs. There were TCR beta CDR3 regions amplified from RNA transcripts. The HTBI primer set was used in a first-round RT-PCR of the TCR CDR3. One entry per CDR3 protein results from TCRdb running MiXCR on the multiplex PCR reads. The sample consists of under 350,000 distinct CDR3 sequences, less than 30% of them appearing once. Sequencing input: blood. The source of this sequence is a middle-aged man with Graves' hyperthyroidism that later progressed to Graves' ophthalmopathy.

The CDR3 DNA is TGTGCCAGCAGCTACGATTGGGCGGAGGGTTCCTACGAGCAGTACTTC. Translated, it gives CASSYDWAEGSYEQYF. This rearrangement joins TRBV11-1 to TRBJ2-7, with D possibly matching TRBD2 (6 bases). This CDR3 region has 16 residues. The germline V and J ends were trimmed by 4 bases and 1 base, with 17 bases remaining between them. The germline CDR1 and CDR2 sequences are SGHAT and FQDESV (reference sequence). Combining the CDR3 with reference TRBV11-1 and TRBJ2-7 gives the whole variable domain EAEVAQSPRYKITEKSQAVAFWCDPISGHATLYWYRQILGQGPELLVQFQDESVVDDSQLPKDRFSAERLKGVDSTLKIQPAELGDSAMYLCASSYDWAEGSYEQYFGPGTRLTVT.